This is a list of T cell receptor beta chains from one sample in a study of technical replicates of blood from a few donors. Sequenced by immunoSEQ multiplex PCR; TCRdb stores in-frame clones only, minus some. Of about 72,000 clones in the sample, roughly 95% were seen once. The sequenced sample was T cells isolated from PBMCs. The receptors stem from a human donor in good health. The CDR3 runs from the conserved cysteine through the conserved F or W. The D gene is left open where the match is weak.

v_gene	d_gene	j_gene	CDR3nt	CDR3aa
TRBV7-6	-	TRBJ2-7	TGTGCCAGCAGCCTACCGTCCGGGACTCCCATTCACGAGCAGTACTTC	CASSLPSGTPIHEQYF
TRBV4-1	-	TRBJ2-6	TGCGCCAGCAGCCACCTCACAGAGTCCGGGGCCAACGTCCTGACTTTC	CASSHLTESGANVLTF
TRBV6-1	-	TRBJ1-2	TGTGCCAGCAGTGAATTCATAGGGGCGCAAGGCTACACCTTC	CASSEFIGAQGYTF
TRBV2	TRBD2	TRBJ2-3	TGTGCCACTAAAGGGCGGGAGTTGACAGATACGCAGTATTTT	CATKGRELTDTQYF
TRBV6-5	-	TRBJ1-1	TGTGCCAGCAGTTACGGGGAGGTCCTCATGAACACTGAAGCTTTCTTT	CASSYGEVLMNTEAFF
TRBV2	TRBD2	TRBJ2-7	TGTGCCACCGCAGGAACGGGGGGATCTCAAGAGCAGTACTTC	CATAGTGGSQEQYF
TRBV7-2	TRBD1	TRBJ1-1	TGTGCCAGCAGCTCAGACAGGGGAAATTTGGACACTGAAGCTTTCTTT	CASSSDRGNLDTEAFF
TRBV29-1	TRBD1	TRBJ1-5	TGCAGCGTGGGCCAGGGACAGGGACTCAATCAGCCCCAGCATTTT	CSVGQGQGLNQPQHF
TRBV30	-	TRBJ1-2	TGTGCCTGGAGAGTTACCCCAGGCGCTAACTATGGCTACACCTTC	CAWRVTPGANYGYTF
TRBV7-9	TRBD1	TRBJ1-2	TGTGCCAGCAGCTCGGACAGGGGGCGGGTCTATGGCTACACCTTC	CASSSDRGRVYGYTF